This T cell receptor (beta chain) was obtained from a study of T-cell reconstitution after alpha-beta-depleted transplantation in children. Overall study findings and caveats: Recipient T cells and thymic progenitors that survived gave rise to the high TCRbeta diversity observed at day 60 in some patients. T-cell counts and diversity at one year post-transplant came mainly from newly produced T cells. About two months after transplant, alpha-beta T cells reportedly came from several hundred expanded graft clones.

Trimming left V 3 bases short and J 4 bases short, with 12 bases between. Germline V gives CDR1 SGHVS, CDR2 FNYEAQ. This CDR3 spans 14 amino acids. It was with unique molecular identifiers that the TCRbeta library was prepared. TCRdb recomputed calls from the PCR reads with MiXCR, one row per CDR3 protein. The table lists some 830,000 distinct CDR3 sequences, 16% of them singletons. This clonotype was picked up a small number of times. Its antigen is unknown. Sequences were derived from PBMCs, mostly from graft donor cells, sampled 360 days after TCRalphabeta/CD19-depleted stem cell transplant. The TCR was taken from a male patient between 5 and 17 years old who had a stem cell transplant for acute lymphoblastic leukemia, so the T cells may come from the graft donor. J is TRBJ2-5 and V is TRBV7-6; D tentatively reads TRBD1 or TRBD2 (5 bases each). CDR3 DNA sequence: TGTGCCAGCAGCTTTTTCTGGGGGAGAGAGACCCAGTACTTC. Protein sequence: CASSFFWGRETQYF. The complete variable domain, with remaining parts taken from reference TRBV7-6 and TRBJ2-5, reads GAGVSQSPRYKVTKRGQDVALRCDPISGHVSLYWYRQALGQGPEFLTYFNYEAQQDKSGLPNDRFSAERPEGSISTLTIQRTEQRDSAMYRCASSFFWGRETQYFGPGTRLLVL.